This record concerns one T cell receptor (beta chain) sequence. No antigen is known for it. This record belongs to a study of cytomegalovirus exposure and HLA in healthy donors. Study-wide context: Unique TCR beta sequences numbering 95 million to 130 million came from approximately 180 million T cells in an earlier analysis. Findings of the study overall: Versus the approximately 700-donor mean, an Asian-associated ancestry cluster reportedly showed fewer N-insertions in a later analysis.

The PCR employed 60 Vbeta primers together with 13 Jbeta primers. Sequencing used immunoSEQ multiplex PCR; TCRdb keeps in-frame clones, though not all of them. Found here are some 200,000 clones, almost 80% of them singletons; the top ten hold around 1.8%. While unrecorded immune exposures were likely, the donors were nominally healthy when sampled. The CDR3 runs to 15 residues. The V gene end was trimmed by 5 bases and the J gene end by 2 bases; junction bases not matched to a gene: 7. Germline V lookup: CDR1 MDHEN, CDR2 SYDVKM. The sample was PBMCs. The rearrangement links TRBV28 to TRBJ1-1; 8 nucleotides line up with TRBD1. The origin of this receptor is a man aged 18 to 30 in good health and CMV-seronegative. The CDR3 reads CASSAHGTGNTEAFF. CDR3 bases: TGTGCCAGCAGTGCCCACGGGACAGGTAACACTGAAGCTTTCTTT.